This TCR beta chain was observed in a study of shared clonotypes between healthy human individuals. Study background: CD8 memory received one plate per donor, CD8 naive two, CD4 memory three and CD4 naive three. Findings and limits, study-wide: Around 4.7% was the fraction of naive CD4 clonotypes found shared across a few donors.

Method: immunoSEQ multiplex PCR; TCRdb's copy keeps in-frame clones and lacks some. The repertoire holds millions of clones, with roughly nine tenths as singletons. The CDR3 runs to 16 residues. With 6 bases removed from V and 4 bases from J, the gap between germline ends came to 20 bases. Germline loops: CDR1 WNHNN, CDR2 SYGVQD (reference sequence). About this clone itself: The antigen is unknown.

Every one of the donors was a Caucasian adult that lived in Nashville, Tennessee. A CD45RA+ naive subset and a CD45RA-negative memory subset were split from CD4+ cells. The sequence was obtained from a man between 18 and 35 years old in good health. The genes are TRBV10-1 and TRBJ2-3; tentatively, D is TRBD2 (6 bases). Material: naive CD4+ T cells sorted from blood. The subset: CD45RA+ positively selected. The CDR3 DNA follows: TGCGCCAGCAGGCCGGCGGGACCGATCCCTTCAGATACGCAGTATTTT. This gives the protein CASRPAGPIPSDTQYF.